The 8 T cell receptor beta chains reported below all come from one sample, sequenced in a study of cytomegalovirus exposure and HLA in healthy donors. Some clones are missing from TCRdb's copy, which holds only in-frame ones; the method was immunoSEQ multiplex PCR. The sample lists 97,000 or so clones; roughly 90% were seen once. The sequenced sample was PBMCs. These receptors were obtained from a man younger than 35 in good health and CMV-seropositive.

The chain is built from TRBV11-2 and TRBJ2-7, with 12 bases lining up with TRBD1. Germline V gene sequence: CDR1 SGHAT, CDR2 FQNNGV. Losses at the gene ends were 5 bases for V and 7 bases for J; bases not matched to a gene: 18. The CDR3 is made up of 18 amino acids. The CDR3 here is CASSPRDRGRIGYREQYF. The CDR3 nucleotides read TGTGCCAGCAGCCCACGGGACAGGGGGCGCATAGGCTATCGGGAGCAGTACTTC.

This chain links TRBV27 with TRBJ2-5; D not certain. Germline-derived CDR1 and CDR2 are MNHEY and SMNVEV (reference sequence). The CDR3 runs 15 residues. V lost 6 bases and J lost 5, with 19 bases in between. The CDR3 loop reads CASRSIIGVQETQYF. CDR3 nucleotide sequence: TGTGCCAGCAGATCGATAATCGGAGTCCAGGAGACCCAGTACTTC.

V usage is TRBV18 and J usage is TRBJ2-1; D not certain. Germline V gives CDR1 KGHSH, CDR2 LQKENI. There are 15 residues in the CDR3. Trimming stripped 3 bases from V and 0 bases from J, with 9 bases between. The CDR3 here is CASSPDTSSYNEQFF. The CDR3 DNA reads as TGTGCCAGCTCACCCGACACGAGCTCCTACAATGAGCAGTTCTTC.

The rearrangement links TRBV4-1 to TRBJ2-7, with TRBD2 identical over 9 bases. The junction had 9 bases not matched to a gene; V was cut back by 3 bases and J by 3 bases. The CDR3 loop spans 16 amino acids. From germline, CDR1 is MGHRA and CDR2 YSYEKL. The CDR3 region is CASSHLLAGPGYEQYF. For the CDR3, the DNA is TGCGCCAGCAGCCACCTTCTAGCGGGACCTGGCTACGAGCAGTACTTC.

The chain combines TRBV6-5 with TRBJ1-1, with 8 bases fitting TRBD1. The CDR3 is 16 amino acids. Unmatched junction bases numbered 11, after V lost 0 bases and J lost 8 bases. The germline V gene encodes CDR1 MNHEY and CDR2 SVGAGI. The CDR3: CASSYSAGGLIWEAFF. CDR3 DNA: TGTGCCAGCAGTTACTCGGCAGGGGGCTTGATTTGGGAAGCTTTCTTT.

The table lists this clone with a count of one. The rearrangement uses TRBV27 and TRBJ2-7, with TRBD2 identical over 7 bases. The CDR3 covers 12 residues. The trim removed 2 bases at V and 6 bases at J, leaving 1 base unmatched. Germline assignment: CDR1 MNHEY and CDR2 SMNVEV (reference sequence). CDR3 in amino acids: CASSLIAGEQYF. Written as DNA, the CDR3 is TGTGCCAGCAGTTTAATAGCGGGCGAGCAGTACTTC.

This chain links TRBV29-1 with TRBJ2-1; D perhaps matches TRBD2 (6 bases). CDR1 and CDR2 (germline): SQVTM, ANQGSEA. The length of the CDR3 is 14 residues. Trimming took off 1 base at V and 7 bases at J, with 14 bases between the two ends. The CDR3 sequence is CSVEVPGTSNEQFF. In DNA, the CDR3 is TGCAGCGTTGAAGTCCCCGGGACTTCAAATGAGCAGTTCTTC.

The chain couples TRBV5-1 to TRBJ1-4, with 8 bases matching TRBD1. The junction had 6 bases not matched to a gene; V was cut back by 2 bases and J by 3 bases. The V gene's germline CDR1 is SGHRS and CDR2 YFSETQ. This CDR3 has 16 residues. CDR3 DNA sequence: TGCGCCAGCAGCTTCGGACAGGGTGGAGCTAATGAAAAACTGTTTTTT. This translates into CASSFGQGGANEKLFF.